This TCR beta chain derives from a study of blood T cell repertoires in COVID-19 (dated by TCRdb to the early 2020s). With regard to the full study: The collaborator samples originated in the United States, Italy and Spain and spanned the acute and convalescent phases of COVID-19. Where available, HLA class I and class II types were obtained from metadata supplied by the sample provider rather than from assay-based typing. The repertoires were released in a freely available public database intended as a resource for research on the immune response to SARS-CoV-2. Samples were obtained from the ongoing ImmuneRACE study (first 160 participants) and from 1,000 to 1,500 subjects provided by 6 global collaborators. A de-identified subject ID, COVID-19 status, age in years and sex were almost always included in the sample metadata. The dataset comprised deeply sampled blood TCRbeta repertoires from subjects exposed to, actively infected with, or recovered from COVID-19. The prospective study material was composed of cDNA or gDNA derived from T cells, B-cell-depleted T cells, or PBMCs.

In Seattle, one collaborating source enrolled patients while the infection was active and tracked those patients longitudinally over the course of disease. Each collaborating institution followed its own protocols to collect whole blood in K2EDTA tubes. For TCRbeta analysis, collaborators shipped samples in one of three forms: frozen whole blood, isolated PBMCs, or DNA extracted from either of those sample types. Details on this clone: Its specific antigen is unknown. There are no base qualities to consult, and no much larger clone falls within one base.

The CDR3 runs 18 residues from the cysteine to the phenylalanine. Only the CDR3 region is kept as DNA, spanning 54 bases read in frame from base 1. Trimming leaves V shorter by 4 bases and J shorter by 7 bases, with the junction holding 18 bases beyond the gene matches. From a lookup of the germline V gene, CDR1 and CDR2 are SGHAT and FQNNGV. TCRbeta CDR3 regions were amplified from genomic DNA by means of the immunoSEQ Assay, a bias-controlled multiplex PCR. The original methods were these. The number of nucleated cells in each sample was estimated from the amplification of reference gene primers within the assay. To quantify the absolute abundance of each unique TCRbeta CDR3 rearrangement, sequence reads were collapsed and filtered. Productive Simpson clonality was computed per sample as the square root of Simpson's diversity index over productive rearrangements. TCRdb retrieved this table from immuneACCESS and kept in-frame rearrangements only. Not all clones are present; in checked studies, unresolved V genes account for under half, and no reason is known for the remainder. V and J calls and clone size follow that table, whereas D and trimming were derived from the DNA. The sample table holds some 260,000 clones, of which approximately 88% were seen once. Just under 6.5% of the sample lies in the top ten.

The research as a whole found: The amount of clinical and demographic metadata varied by source and participant and was provided uncurated.

The chain is made from TRBV11-2 and TRBJ2-1, and 8 junctional nucleotides match TRBD2. The clonotype was recovered from a woman aged 30 to 39 with COVID-19, enrolled during active disease. Sequencing was performed on peripheral blood. The sequenced DNA: TGTGCCAGCAGCTCAGAGGGACTAGTCTTGTTTAGAGTGAATGAGCAGTTCTTC. Translated, this gives CASSSEGLVLFRVNEQFF.